Below, 25 T cell receptor beta chains from the same sample are listed, as sequenced in a study of human T cells and chemical hapten exposure. TCRdb independently ran MiXCR on the RACE reads; one entry per CDR3 protein. This sample has 65,000 to 95,000 distinct CDR3 sequences, with 12% found just once. Sample time point: patch test 1, 2 weeks after DPC sensitization. Treatment specified: therapeutic diphenylcyclopropenone sensitization with weekly scalp DPC. This sample comprised whole blood, obtained in connection with sensitization to the hapten diphenylcyclopropenone (DPC). The receptors shown here come from a woman aged 55-75 years with alopecia areata. Some clones in this sample may be carry-over from other donors' samples.

This clonotype was seen repeatedly, ten times or more. Germline is not matched at one junction end, which may reflect a read error. CDR3 nucleotides: TGTGCTAGCAGCCCACTAGCGGGGGAAGAGACCCAGTACTTC. It specifies CASSPLAGEETQYF. The rearrangement joins TRBV7-7 to TRBJ2-5, with 11 bases identical to TRBD2. Germline CDR1 SSHAT, CDR2 FNYEAQ (reference sequence). The CDR3 extends over 14 amino acids. Drawing the rest from reference TRBV7-7 and TRBJ2-5, the complete variable domain is GAGVSQSPRYKVTKRGQDVTLRCDPISSHATLYWYQQALGQGPEFLTYFNYEAQPDKSGLPSDRFSAERPEGSISTLTIQRTEQRDSAMYRCASSPLAGEETQYFGPGTRLLVL.

There are many counts of this clonotype. CDR3 in DNA: TGTGCCAGCAGCCAAGCCAGGGGCTCCTATAATTCACCCCTCCACTTT. Residues: CASSQARGSYNSPLHF. The chain recombines TRBV14 with TRBJ1-6; perhaps TRBD1 as D (6 bases). Germline CDR1 SGHDN, CDR2 FVKESK. The length of the CDR3 is 16 residues. V lost 1 base, J lost 0 bases, and 7 bases lay in between.

This clonotype was counted only a few times. The gene calls are TRBV7-3 and TRBJ2-1, with a tentative D call TRBD2 (6 bases). With 2 bases removed from V and 8 bases from J, the gap between germline ends came to 10 bases. The CDR3 totals 13 residues. CDR1 and CDR2 from the germline V gene are SGHTA and FQGTGA. Here the CDR3 reads CASSLRPGDEQFF. The CDR3 DNA follows: TGTGCCAGCAGCTTACGGCCGGGGGATGAGCAGTTCTTC.

The rearrangement joins TRBV12-3 or TRBV12-4 to TRBJ1-1; no definite D call. The V end lost 4 bases, the J end lost 7 bases, and 10 bases lay between the germline ends. CDR3 length equals 12 residues. Written as DNA, the CDR3 is TGTGCCAGCAGTTCCAAGTTGGGTGAAGCTTTCTTT. Its protein product is CASSSKLGEAFF.

This clonotype was detected once. The chain has TRBV7-2 and TRBJ2-5; D is unclear. V lost 5 bases, J lost 0 bases, and 4 bases lay in between. Germline CDR1 and CDR2: SGHTA and FQGNSA. The CDR3 contains 12 residues. The chain's CDR3 is CASSRYQETQYF. In DNA, the CDR3 is TGTGCCAGCAGCAGGTACCAAGAGACCCAGTACTTC.

This chain links TRBV10-2 with TRBJ2-7, with unresolved D. The V and J ends lost 3 bases and 9 bases respectively, with 12 bases between them. The germline V gene has CDR1 WSHSY and CDR2 SAAADI. The CDR3 contains 12 residues. CDR3 bases: TGCGCCAGCAGTGATTACTTTTCAGGGCAGTACTTC. Translation gives CASSDYFSGQYF.

This clonotype was seen a few times. The genes are TRBV27 and TRBJ1-1; D gene uncertain. The germline V and J ends were trimmed by 4 bases and 0 bases, with 6 bases remaining between them. The CDR3 has 13 residues. In germline, CDR1 is MNHEY, CDR2 SMNVEV (reference sequence). CDR3 in DNA: TGTGCCAGCAGTTCCGTGTTGAACACTGAAGCTTTCTTT. Residues: CASSSVLNTEAFF.

The chain couples TRBV19 to TRBJ2-3; D perhaps matches TRBD2 (6 bases). Germline V gene sequence: CDR1 LNHDA, CDR2 SQIVND (reference sequence). There are 16 residues in the CDR3. V lost 4 bases and J lost 0, with 14 bases in between. The CDR3 sequence: CASSTVSGTSTDTQYF. CDR3 DNA: TGTGCCAGTAGTACGGTTTCAGGGACTAGCACAGATACGCAGTATTTT.

This clonotype appeared a few times. The chain couples TRBV29-1 to TRBJ2-1, with 15 bases matching TRBD2. Germline V gives CDR1 SQVTM, CDR2 ANQGSEA. The CDR3 contains 17 residues. Germline trimming cut 4 bases from V and 1 base from J; bases unmatched to any gene: 5. In DNA form, the CDR3 reads TGCAGCGTTGCGGGGACTAGCGGGGGGTATTCCTACAATGAGCAGTTCTTC. It specifies CSVAGTSGGYSYNEQFF.

This clonotype was observed at least ten times. The CDR3 is CASSESVNTEAFF. The CDR3 nucleotides read TGTGCCAGCAGTGAATCAGTGAACACTGAAGCTTTCTTT. V is TRBV6-1 and J is TRBJ1-1; no reliable D call. The V end lost 2 bases, the J end lost 0 bases, and 4 bases lay between the germline ends. This CDR3 is 13 amino acids long. Germline V CDR1 and CDR2: MNHNS, SASEGT.

This clonotype was seen many times. This chain links TRBV5-1 with TRBJ2-1; the D is unclear. The CDR3 runs to 14 residues. The ends were cut back, 0 bases at V and 7 bases at J, with 11 bases in the middle. CDR1 and CDR2 from the germline V gene are SGHRS and YFSETQ. For the CDR3, the DNA is TGCGCCAGCAGCTTGGCCGAAGCGAGGAATGAGCAGTTCTTC. Translated: CASSLAEARNEQFF.

A remark on this clonotype: A much larger clone is a single base away; this may be a read error. The CDR3, as DNA: TGTGCCAGCAGTTACTCCTGTGACAGGCCCTTCGAGCAGTACTTC. Translated: CASSYSCDRPFEQYF. The chain uses TRBV6-6 and TRBJ2-7; a weak D match, TRBD1 (6 bases). The V gene lost 0 bases and the J gene lost 6 bases, with 15 bases spanning the gap. CDR3 length: 15 residues. Germline V gene data show CDR1 as MNHNY and CDR2 as SVGAGI (reference sequence).

The chain is built from TRBV7-9 and TRBJ2-7; a weak D match, TRBD2 (5 bases). The germline gives CDR1 SEHNR, CDR2 FQNEAQ (reference sequence). Trimming cost V 1 base and J 6 bases, with 13 bases left between them. This CDR3 spans 14 amino acids. CDR3 sequence: CASSLVKDRGEQYF. The CDR3 DNA is TGTGCCAGCAGCTTAGTTAAGGACCGGGGCGAGCAGTACTTC.

A few counts support this clonotype. The DNA for the CDR3 is TGCAGTGCTCTAAATGGTCGGGTGACCCAGTACTTC. Its translation is CSALNGRVTQYF. The rearrangement joins TRBV20-1 to TRBJ2-5; D ambiguous. The V gene lost 5 bases and the J gene lost 7 bases, with 14 bases spanning the gap. CDR1 and CDR2 (germline): DFQATT, SNEGSKA (reference sequence). The length of the CDR3 is 12 residues.

The chain recombines TRBV6-6 with TRBJ1-5, with D uncertain. V was shortened by 0 bases and J by 4 bases, with 7 bases between the two germline ends. The CDR3 spans 14 residues. Germline loops: CDR1 MNHNY, CDR2 SVGAGI (reference sequence). CDR3 DNA sequence: TGTGCCAGCAGTTACTCTGGAGCGAATCAGCCCCAGCATTTT. It codes for CASSYSGANQPQHF.

This clonotype was recorded a few times. The genes are TRBV12-3 or TRBV12-4 and TRBJ2-2; D is possibly TRBD1 (5 bases). The CDR3 runs 15 residues. The V gene lost 3 bases and the J gene lost 3 bases, with 11 bases spanning the gap. The CDR3 coding sequence is TGTGCCAGCAGTTTCTCAGGGCGGTACACCGGGGAGCTGTTTTTT. It yields the protein CASSFSGRYTGELFF.

This clonotype occurred a few times. This rearrangement joins TRBV3-1 to TRBJ2-7; 9 bases align to TRBD2. In germline, CDR1 is LGHDT, CDR2 YNNKEL (reference sequence). Unmatched junction bases numbered 1, after V lost 1 base and J lost 3 bases. This CDR3 is built from 14 residues. Written as DNA, the CDR3 is TGTGCCAGCAGCCAAGGGACTAGCGACTACGAGCAGTACTTC. This translates into CASSQGTSDYEQYF.

This clonotype has ten or more counts. This sequence joins TRBV5-1 and TRBJ2-7; 8 bases are a match to TRBD1. The ends lost 4 bases at V and 7 bases at J; junction bases unmatched: 7. Germline V gives CDR1 SGHRS, CDR2 YFSETQ. The CDR3 is 13 residues long. In DNA, the CDR3 is TGCGCCAGCAGCACCGGGACAGGAAGGGAGCAGTACTTC. It specifies CASSTGTGREQYF.

This clonotype was seen ten or more times. The V gene is TRBV18, the J gene TRBJ1-1; 9 nucleotides line up with TRBD1. Trimming at V came to 5 bases and at J to 4 bases, leaving 5 bases not matched to a gene. The CDR3 loop spans 14 amino acids. Per the germline V gene, CDR1 is KGHSH and CDR2 is LQKENI. The DNA of the CDR3 is TGTGCCAGCTCATCGGACAGGGGTGGCACTGAAGCTTTCTTT. It encodes CASSSDRGGTEAFF.

This clonotype was counted between two and nine times. The chain combines TRBV5-6 with TRBJ1-1, with D hard to call. V was shortened by 4 bases and J by 1 base, with 20 bases between the two germline ends. Germline assignment: CDR1 SGHDT and CDR2 YYEEEE. This CDR3 has 17 amino acids. CDR3 DNA: TGTGCCAGCAGCCCTGTAGACGTCGGACTTCGGAACACTGAAGCTTTCTTT. It translates to CASSPVDVGLRNTEAFF.

This clonotype came up many times. The V and J genes are TRBV29-1 and TRBJ2-3; no clear D gene. Germline CDR1 is SQVTM and CDR2 is ANQGSEA. V lost 6 bases and J 0 bases, leaving 7 bases between the germline ends. This CDR3 is 12 amino acids long. This CDR3 reads CSVVRSTDTQYF. The CDR3, as DNA: TGCAGCGTGGTTCGCAGCACAGATACGCAGTATTTT.

The sample holds many counts of this clonotype. The chain has TRBV12-3 or TRBV12-4 and TRBJ1-5, with D uncertain. CDR3 length: 14 amino acids. Trimming removed 3 bases from V and 3 bases from J, with 9 bases in between. This chain's CDR3 is CASSFSDYNQPQHF. The CDR3 nucleotides read TGTGCCAGCAGTTTTTCAGATTACAATCAGCCCCAGCATTTT.

This clonotype occurred a few times. The chain has TRBV3-1 and TRBJ1-5; D not resolved. The germline V and J ends were trimmed by 4 bases and 2 bases, with 9 bases remaining between them. The CDR3 is made up of 14 amino acids. Germline CDR1 and CDR2: LGHDT and YNNKEL (reference sequence). CDR3 sequence (DNA): TGTGCCAGCAGCCCCCGTGAAGGCAATCAGCCCCAGCATTTT. It specifies CASSPREGNQPQHF. Full variable domain (remainder filled in from reference TRBV3-1 and TRBJ1-5): DTAVSQTPKYLVTQMGNDKSIKCEQNLGHDTMYWYKQDSKKFLKIMFSYNNKELIINETVPNRFSPKSPDKAHLNLHINSLELGDSAVYFCASSPREGNQPQHFGDGTRLSIL.

The chain carries TRBV14 and TRBJ2-1; 8 positions agree with TRBD2. Germline CDR1 reads SGHDN; CDR2 reads FVKESK. V lost 3 bases to trimming and J lost 3 bases; unmatched junction nucleotides: 7. This CDR3 has 16 residues. The CDR3 DNA is TGTGCCAGCAGCCATTTCACGAGCGGGGGCTACAATGAGCAGTTCTTC. Protein: CASSHFTSGGYNEQFF.

This clonotype came up a few times. The chain carries TRBV3-1 and TRBJ1-2; possibly TRBD1 for D (5 bases). Germline-derived CDR1 and CDR2 are LGHDT and YNNKEL (reference sequence). V lost 5 bases and J lost 4, with 17 bases in between. This CDR3 is built from 15 residues. CDR3 sequence: CASSDSVQGFYGYTF. Here the CDR3 DNA reads TGTGCCAGCAGCGATTCAGTTCAGGGATTCTATGGCTACACCTTC. Supplemented by reference TRBV3-1 and TRBJ1-2, the full variable domain reads DTAVSQTPKYLVTQMGNDKSIKCEQNLGHDTMYWYKQDSKKFLKIMFSYNNKELIINETVPNRFSPKSPDKAHLNLHINSLELGDSAVYFCASSDSVQGFYGYTFGSGTRLTVV.